These T cell receptor beta chains were read from a single sample in a study of cytomegalovirus exposure and HLA in healthy donors. Clones were sequenced by immunoSEQ multiplex PCR, and TCRdb holds only the in-frame ones, with some missing. The table records more than 75,000 clones, 65% to 75% of them present only once. The sequenced sample was PBMCs. All receptors come from a man aged 40-50 years in good health and CMV-seropositive. The CDR3 runs from the conserved cysteine through the conserved F or W. Each record gives: D gene, V gene, clone size, J gene, CDR3 DNA, CDR3 protein. A D gene is named only where the DNA matches it firmly. Not every row has a clone size; where given, it reads once, few, many or a size class.

d_gene: NA; v_gene: TRBV9; abundance: NA; j_gene: TRBJ2-5; CDR3nt: TGTGCCAGCAGCCTAGGGGCGGGGATCCAAGAGACCCAGTACTTC; CDR3aa: CASSLGAGIQETQYF
d_gene: NA; v_gene: TRBV7-3; abundance: few; j_gene: TRBJ1-5; CDR3nt: TGTGCCAGCAGCCGAAACAGGGAGCGCGACAGTCAGCCCCAGCATTTT; CDR3aa: CASSRNRERDSQPQHF
d_gene: TRBD1; v_gene: TRBV5-1; abundance: few; j_gene: TRBJ1-1; CDR3nt: TGCGCCAGCAGCCCGGGGGGACAGGTTCTGAACACTGAAGCTTTCTTT; CDR3aa: CASSPGGQVLNTEAFF
d_gene: NA; v_gene: TRBV6-1; abundance: few; j_gene: TRBJ2-3; CDR3nt: TGTGCCAGCAGTGAACGAGGTTACACAGATACGCAGTATTTT; CDR3aa: CASSERGYTDTQYF
d_gene: NA; v_gene: TRBV2; abundance: NA; j_gene: TRBJ2-5; CDR3nt: TGTGCCAGCAGTGACGAAGAGACCCAGTACTTC; CDR3aa: CASSDEETQYF
d_gene: TRBD2; v_gene: TRBV5-1; abundance: NA; j_gene: TRBJ2-7; CDR3nt: TGCGCAACCCCGGCCTGGCGGGAGAGGCTCCACGAGCAGTACTTC; CDR3aa: CATPAWRERLHEQYF
d_gene: NA; v_gene: TRBV7-6; abundance: NA; j_gene: TRBJ2-5; CDR3nt: TGTGCCAGCAGCCCCTCGGGTCCTCTTAGCGGAGAGACCCAGTACTTC; CDR3aa: CASSPSGPLSGETQYF
d_gene: NA; v_gene: TRBV7-5; abundance: NA; j_gene: TRBJ1-1; CDR3nt: TGTGCCAGAAGCCTGGACCAGGACAGTGCCACTGAAGCTTTCTTT; CDR3aa: CARSLDQDSATEAFF
d_gene: NA; v_gene: TRBV20-1; abundance: once; j_gene: TRBJ2-4; CDR3nt: TGCAGTGCGTCTGGGGGCAACATTCAGTACTTC; CDR3aa: CSASGGNIQYF
d_gene: TRBD2; v_gene: TRBV6-1; abundance: NA; j_gene: TRBJ2-5; CDR3nt: TGTGCCAGCAGTGAATGGGCTAGCGGGGAGGGGGAGACCCAGTACTTC; CDR3aa: CASSEWASGEGETQYF
d_gene: NA; v_gene: TRBV6-6; abundance: few; j_gene: TRBJ1-1; CDR3nt: TGTGCCAGCGCGGGACGGCTGAACACTGAAGCTTTCTTT; CDR3aa: CASAGRLNTEAFF
d_gene: NA; v_gene: TRBV6-5; abundance: NA; j_gene: TRBJ2-2; CDR3nt: TGTGCCAGCAGTTACTCGGCAGGCTTATTAACCGGGGAGCTGTTTTTT; CDR3aa: CASSYSAGLLTGELFF
d_gene: NA; v_gene: TRBV6-6; abundance: NA; j_gene: TRBJ2-7; CDR3nt: TGTGCCAGCAGTTACTCGCCCAGACAGTACTACGAGCAGTACTTC; CDR3aa: CASSYSPRQYYEQYF
d_gene: NA; v_gene: TRBV7-2; abundance: few; j_gene: TRBJ1-5; CDR3nt: TGTGCCAGCAGCTTAAGGGGAGGACAGCCCCAGCATTTT; CDR3aa: CASSLRGGQPQHF
d_gene: TRBD1; v_gene: TRBV5-6; abundance: NA; j_gene: TRBJ2-7; CDR3nt: TGTGCCAGCACCAGATCGGACAGGGACTTAGGCGAGCAGTACTTC; CDR3aa: CASTRSDRDLGEQYF
d_gene: TRBD1; v_gene: TRBV28; abundance: NA; j_gene: TRBJ2-7; CDR3nt: TGTGCCAGCAGTTTATCAACAGGGGGCGTCTACGAGCAGTACTTC; CDR3aa: CASSLSTGGVYEQYF
d_gene: NA; v_gene: TRBV5-1; abundance: NA; j_gene: TRBJ1-4; CDR3nt: TGCGCCAGCAGGGGGACACTATCCCCTGAAAAACTGTTTTTT; CDR3aa: CASRGTLSPEKLFF
d_gene: NA; v_gene: TRBV2; abundance: NA; j_gene: TRBJ1-2; CDR3nt: TGTGCCAGCAGCCGGGACAACTACTATGGCTACACCTTC; CDR3aa: CASSRDNYYGYTF
d_gene: NA; v_gene: TRBV7-6; abundance: once; j_gene: TRBJ2-7; CDR3nt: TGTGCCAGCAGCTTAGCGCGGGGCCCTGGGGACGAGCAGTACTTC; CDR3aa: CASSLARGPGDEQYF
d_gene: NA; v_gene: TRBV5-4; abundance: NA; j_gene: TRBJ2-5; CDR3nt: TGTGCCAGCAGTCATGGTCAGGATCCCTCCCAAGAGACCCAGTACTTC; CDR3aa: CASSHGQDPSQETQYF
d_gene: TRBD2; v_gene: TRBV5-1; abundance: NA; j_gene: TRBJ2-3; CDR3nt: TGCGCCAGCAGCCCCCTCACGGCGGGGGGCCTAGGGGTCGCAGATACGCAGTATTTT; CDR3aa: CASSPLTAGGLGVADTQYF
d_gene: NA; v_gene: TRBV5-5; abundance: NA; j_gene: TRBJ2-2; CDR3nt: TGTGCCAGCAGCCCCTACCGGGACTTGACGAACACCGGGGAGCTGTTTTTT; CDR3aa: CASSPYRDLTNTGELFF
d_gene: TRBD2; v_gene: TRBV9; abundance: once; j_gene: TRBJ2-3; CDR3nt: TGTGCCAGCAGCGAAAGTTATCTAGCGGGGACTAGCACAGATACGCAGTATTTT; CDR3aa: CASSESYLAGTSTDTQYF
d_gene: TRBD2; v_gene: TRBV30; abundance: NA; j_gene: TRBJ2-3; CDR3nt: TGTGCCTGGAGTGGCGCGGGAGTTCAGTATTTT; CDR3aa: CAWSGAGVQYF
d_gene: TRBD1; v_gene: TRBV7-2; abundance: NA; j_gene: TRBJ1-1; CDR3nt: TGTGCCAGCAGCTACTCAGGGGGCATGAACACTGAAGCTTTCTTT; CDR3aa: CASSYSGGMNTEAFF
d_gene: NA; v_gene: TRBV5-4; abundance: NA; j_gene: TRBJ2-1; CDR3nt: TGTGCCAGCAGCGCAACAGGGACCTACAATGAGCAGTTCTTC; CDR3aa: CASSATGTYNEQFF
d_gene: NA; v_gene: TRBV5-1; abundance: NA; j_gene: TRBJ2-7; CDR3nt: TGCGCCAGCAGCTTTGGACAGAGAAATATTTACGAGCAGTACTTC; CDR3aa: CASSFGQRNIYEQYF
d_gene: NA; v_gene: TRBV7-8; abundance: NA; j_gene: TRBJ2-1; CDR3nt: TGTGCCAGCAGCTTAAGTCGGAGCGGGACACAGTTCTTC; CDR3aa: CASSLSRSGTQFF
d_gene: NA; v_gene: TRBV2; abundance: NA; j_gene: TRBJ2-5; CDR3nt: TGTGCCAGCAGTAAAAGAGGTCCACAAGAGACCCAGTACTTC; CDR3aa: CASSKRGPQETQYF
d_gene: NA; v_gene: TRBV28; abundance: NA; j_gene: TRBJ1-4; CDR3nt: TGTGCCAGCAGTCCCGGACTGATTAATGAAAAACTGTTTTTT; CDR3aa: CASSPGLINEKLFF
d_gene: TRBD2; v_gene: TRBV9; abundance: NA; j_gene: TRBJ2-3; CDR3nt: TGTGCCAGCAGCGCCTACACCGGGACTAACACAGATACGCAGTATTTT; CDR3aa: CASSAYTGTNTDTQYF
d_gene: NA; v_gene: TRBV11-1; abundance: NA; j_gene: TRBJ2-7; CDR3nt: TGTGCCAGCAGCTTAGTTACCCGGGCAGGGAACCACGAGCAGTACTTC; CDR3aa: CASSLVTRAGNHEQYF
d_gene: NA; v_gene: TRBV30; abundance: NA; j_gene: TRBJ1-6; CDR3nt: TGTGCCTGGAACATCGCCGGGGGGAGTTCACCCCTCCACTTT; CDR3aa: CAWNIAGGSSPLHF
d_gene: NA; v_gene: TRBV19; abundance: NA; j_gene: TRBJ2-2; CDR3nt: TGTGCCAGTAGTCCCCAGGTTTACGGGGAGCTGTTTTTT; CDR3aa: CASSPQVYGELFF
d_gene: TRBD2; v_gene: TRBV9; abundance: NA; j_gene: TRBJ2-2; CDR3nt: TGTGCCAGCAGCGTAGGACTAGCGGGAGGGCAAGCCGGGGAGCTGTTTTTT; CDR3aa: CASSVGLAGGQAGELFF
d_gene: NA; v_gene: TRBV4-3; abundance: few; j_gene: TRBJ2-6; CDR3nt: TGCGCCAGCAGCCAAGACAGCGCGTCTGGGGCCAACGTCCTGACTTTC; CDR3aa: CASSQDSASGANVLTF
d_gene: NA; v_gene: TRBV30; abundance: NA; j_gene: TRBJ2-4; CDR3nt: TGTGCCTGGAGTTTAGCAGCCAAAAACATTCAGTACTTC; CDR3aa: CAWSLAAKNIQYF
d_gene: TRBD2; v_gene: TRBV9; abundance: NA; j_gene: TRBJ2-1; CDR3nt: TGTGCCAGCAGCGGGCAACTAGCGGGAGACAATGAGCAGTTCTTC; CDR3aa: CASSGQLAGDNEQFF
d_gene: NA; v_gene: TRBV4-3; abundance: NA; j_gene: TRBJ2-6; CDR3nt: TGCGCCAGCAGCCAAGGAGGATCGGGGGCCAACGTCCTGACTTTC; CDR3aa: CASSQGGSGANVLTF
d_gene: NA; v_gene: TRBV7-2; abundance: few; j_gene: TRBJ2-3; CDR3nt: TGTGCCAGCAGCTTAGACGGGGCAGGGGGCACAGATACGCAGTATTTT; CDR3aa: CASSLDGAGGTDTQYF
d_gene: TRBD1; v_gene: TRBV5-8; abundance: NA; j_gene: TRBJ2-3; CDR3nt: TGTGCCAGCAGCTCCGGGACAGGAGGTCGTAGTACGCAGTATTTT; CDR3aa: CASSSGTGGRSTQYF
d_gene: NA; v_gene: TRBV5-4; abundance: NA; j_gene: TRBJ2-7; CDR3nt: TGTGCCAGCAGCAAGACAGGTCTAACCTACGAGCAGTACTTC; CDR3aa: CASSKTGLTYEQYF
d_gene: NA; v_gene: TRBV7-2; abundance: NA; j_gene: TRBJ2-3; CDR3nt: TGTGCCAGCAGCCTGGGAACAGGGACGCAGTATTTT; CDR3aa: CASSLGTGTQYF
d_gene: TRBD1; v_gene: TRBV28; abundance: once; j_gene: TRBJ1-5; CDR3nt: TGTGCCAGCAGTCAGGGGGCGTATGGTCAGCCCCAGCATTTT; CDR3aa: CASSQGAYGQPQHF
d_gene: TRBD1; v_gene: TRBV5-8; abundance: NA; j_gene: TRBJ1-2; CDR3nt: TGTGCCAGCAGCTTGTCGGGGACAGGACTCTATGGCTACACCTTC; CDR3aa: CASSLSGTGLYGYTF
d_gene: TRBD2; v_gene: TRBV2; abundance: NA; j_gene: TRBJ2-1; CDR3nt: TGTGCCAGCAGTCGGACTAGCGGGCTTCGATCCTACAATGAGCAGTTCTTC; CDR3aa: CASSRTSGLRSYNEQFF
d_gene: TRBD1; v_gene: TRBV5-4; abundance: NA; j_gene: TRBJ1-1; CDR3nt: TGTGCCAGCAGTTCGAAGACAGGGATTACAGGCACGACTTTCTTT; CDR3aa: CASSSKTGITGTTFF
d_gene: TRBD2; v_gene: TRBV7-9; abundance: NA; j_gene: TRBJ2-7; CDR3nt: TGTGCCAGCAGCCCATCTAGCGGGGATAGCTCCTACGAGCAGTACTTC; CDR3aa: CASSPSSGDSSYEQYF
d_gene: NA; v_gene: TRBV2; abundance: NA; j_gene: TRBJ2-1; CDR3nt: TGTGCCAGCAGAGTCCCCCCGGGAGCCAATGAGCAGTTCTTC; CDR3aa: CASRVPPGANEQFF
d_gene: NA; v_gene: TRBV7-3; abundance: NA; j_gene: TRBJ1-1; CDR3nt: TGTGCCAGCAGCGCCGGGAGGTGGGAAAGGACTGAAGCTTTCTTT; CDR3aa: CASSAGRWERTEAFF
d_gene: NA; v_gene: TRBV15; abundance: NA; j_gene: TRBJ2-1; CDR3nt: TGTGCCACCAGCAGAGATATCCAGGGCAATGAGCAGTTCTTC; CDR3aa: CATSRDIQGNEQFF